Each of the 2 T cell receptor beta chains below was sequenced from the same sample in a study of control samples from healthy donors and cancer patients. Libraries were prepared by immunoSEQ multiplex PCR; TCRdb keeps only in-frame clonotypes and omits some of them. Of approximately 140,000 clones in the sample, roughly nine tenths are singletons; the top ten hold more than 6.5%. Sequenced: blood. These receptors were taken from a young man in good health.

This chain connects TRBV5-4 to TRBJ2-5; 7 bases align to TRBD1. CDR3 length: 15 amino acids. Trimming cost V 4 bases and J 3 bases; bases outside gene matches: 9. The germline V gene has CDR1 SGHNT and CDR2 YYREEE (reference sequence). The CDR3 sequence is CASSARGQGEETQYF. The CDR3 DNA reads as TGTGCCAGCAGCGCAAGGGGGCAGGGGGAAGAGACCCAGTACTTC.

This chain links TRBV12-3 or TRBV12-4 with TRBJ2-1; D not certain. V lost 6 bases and J lost 6, with 12 bases in between. The CDR3 sequence is 13 residues long. CDR3 in amino acids: CASSLLSPNEQFF. The CDR3 DNA sequence: TGTGCCAGCAGCCTCCTAAGTCCCAATGAGCAGTTCTTC.